This T cell receptor beta chain stems from a study of blood T cell repertoires in COVID-19. The overall study: The United States, Italy and Spain were the sources of the acute and convalescent COVID-19 samples. Nucleic acid was either cDNA or gDNA, and it came from T cells, B-cell-depleted T cells, or PBMCs.

The trim removed 8 bases at V and 5 bases at J, leaving 13 bases unmatched. The CDR3 is 15 amino acids. Germline V CDR1 and CDR2: MRHNA, SNTAGT. In the authors' workflow: Amplification from reference gene primers served as the basis for estimated nucleated cell counts. Only in-frame clones appear in the TCRdb table, and some are missing; sequencing was by immunoSEQ multiplex PCR. The V and J calls and clone size were taken over from that table, and D and trimming were inferred from the DNA. The sample contains 150,000 to 200,000 clones, about 81% of which appear only once. The source is a woman of 80 years or more with acute or convalescent COVID-19. Sequenced input: peripheral blood. V and J are TRBV6-4 and TRBJ2-3; 7 bases match TRBD2. Written as DNA, the CDR3 is TGTGCCAGCGGGCGAGATGGCGTAGCGGGAGATACGCAGTATTTT. Translation gives CASGRDGVAGDTQYF.